This record concerns one T cell receptor (beta chain) sequence. Its matching antigen is unknown. These data come from a study of OX40 agonist ivuxolimab in advanced cancers. Study background: Ivuxolimab is a fully human IgG2 antibody that activates OX40 (CD134). The study's findings and limits: On average, CD8+ T cells showed a greater number of expanded clones than CD4+.

Only in-frame clones appear in the TCRdb table, and some are missing; sequencing was by immunoSEQ multiplex PCR. This repertoire shows fewer than 70,000 clones, roughly nine tenths found once; its top ten account for 11% to 15%. The germline V gene encodes CDR1 SGHTA and CDR2 FQGTGA. The germline V and J ends were trimmed by 5 bases and 4 bases, with 6 bases remaining between them. This CDR3 contains 13 residues. Autoimmune disease history or systemic immunosuppression barred patients. Blood was sampled at baseline, cycle 4 day 1, and cycle 7 day 1. This rearrangement joins TRBV7-3 to TRBJ2-6, with D unclear. This clonotype originated in an adult with an advanced solid tumor such as melanoma, head and neck, liver or kidney cancer. This specimen was CD4+ or CD8+ T cells sorted from blood, taken in a trial of the OX40 agonist ivuxolimab. CDR3 bases: TGTGCCAGCAGCCCCCCCGGGGCCAACGTCCTGACTTTC. This codes for CASSPPGANVLTF.